This TCR beta chain was sequenced for a study of blood T cell repertoires in COVID-19. Study summary: Some COVID-19 samples were acute and others convalescent; all came from the United States, Italy and Spain.

CDR1 and CDR2 (germline): SGHVS, FNYEAQ. CDR3 length equals 17 residues. The trim removed 1 base at V and 5 bases at J, leaving 7 bases unmatched. This table comes from immunoSEQ multiplex PCR, and its TCRdb copy is limited to in-frame clones, with some not included. The repertoire holds approximately 100,000 clones, with over 80% as singletons. The chain joins TRBV7-6 to TRBJ2-3; 12 positions agree with TRBD2. The sequencing sample was made of peripheral blood. The origin of this receptor is a woman aged 80 or older with active or convalescent COVID-19. The CDR3 sequence is CASSLGRLAGVQDTQYF. Here the CDR3 DNA reads TGTGCCAGCAGCTTAGGGCGACTAGCGGGAGTACAAGATACGCAGTATTTT.